These T cell receptor beta chains were read from a single sample in a study of patients and donors after allogeneic stem cell transplantation. TCRdb passed the RT-PCR reads through MiXCR, listing each CDR3 protein once. Among 190,000 or so distinct CDR3 sequences listed, roughly two fifths were seen once. Sample: blood, either unsorted or a sorted T cell fraction (not recorded which). The receptors shown here come from a human donor who was either an allogeneic HSCT recipient or a stem cell or donor lymphocyte infusion donor (not recorded which). It is not recorded whose cells these are; they may come from a transplant donor. Both conserved end residues are part of each CDR3. Each record gives: clone size, D gene, J gene, CDR3 length, V gene, CDR3 DNA, CDR3 protein. A D gene is named only where the DNA matches it firmly. The size entry is marked missing in some rows and otherwise reads once, few, many or a size class.

NA | NA | TRBJ1-2 | 14 | TRBV7-9 | TGTGCCAGCAGCTTAGCGCTCGGGGACTATGGCTACACCTTC | CASSLALGDYGYTF
few | NA | TRBJ1-6 | 16 | TRBV9 | TGTGCCAGCAGCGTAGGGCTCAGCCGAAGGAATTCACCCCTCCACTTT | CASSVGLSRRNSPLHF
NA | NA | TRBJ1-6 | 16 | TRBV5-1 | TGCGCCAGCAGCCCCGTCGACCCGGCTAATAATTCACCCCTCCACTTT | CASSPVDPANNSPLHF
NA | NA | TRBJ1-6 | 15 | TRBV4-1 | TGCGCCAGCAGCCCGGGACGGGGCTATAATTCACCCCTCCACTTT | CASSPGRGYNSPLHF
NA | NA | TRBJ1-2 | 20 | TRBV4-1 | TGCGCCAGCAGCCAAGAACTAATCAACCGGGGGCAGCGAGCTAACTATGGCTACACCTTC | CASSQELINRGQRANYGYTF
NA | TRBD2 | TRBJ2-1 | 16 | TRBV13 | TGTGCCAGCAGCTTCCTTAGCGGGGGGAATGAGAATGAGCAGTTCTTC | CASSFLSGGNENEQFF
NA | TRBD1 | TRBJ2-7 | 15 | TRBV24-1 | TGTGCCACCAGTGACGGGACAGGGGGGGCCTACGAGCAGTACTTC | CATSDGTGGAYEQYF
many | NA | TRBJ1-2 | 14 | TRBV12-3/TRBV12-4 | TGTGCCAGCAGTATGGTCGACGGGGACTATGGCTACACCTTC | CASSMVDGDYGYTF
NA | NA | TRBJ1-5 | 15 | TRBV12-3/TRBV12-4 | TGTGCCAGCAGTTCTTTTGCGGGAAATAATCAGCCCCAGCATTTT | CASSSFAGNNQPQHF
few | NA | TRBJ2-5 | 15 | TRBV10-3 | TGTGCCATCAGTGAGTCTTACCCCCGTAAGGAGACCCAGTACTTC | CAISESYPRKETQYF
once | NA | TRBJ1-6 | 17 | TRBV9 | TGTGCCAGCAGCGTAGCTGGCGGAGCCTCCTATAATTCACCCCTCCACTTT | CASSVAGGASYNSPLHF
NA | NA | TRBJ1-2 | 12 | TRBV29-1 | TGCAGCGTTGAAGGGGGGGGCTATGGCTACACCTTC | CSVEGGGYGYTF
few | NA | TRBJ1-4 | 16 | TRBV28 | TGTGCCAGCACCCCGGGGGCTCCAGGGAGGAAGGAAAAACTGTTTTTT | CASTPGAPGRKEKLFF
few | NA | TRBJ1-5 | 14 | TRBV2 | TGTGCCAGCAGTGGTAGGGCCCTTAATCAGCCCCAGCATTTT | CASSGRALNQPQHF
NA | NA | TRBJ2-1 | 16 | TRBV5-5 | TGTGCCAGCAGCTCCCCACAGGGAACCGTCTACAATGAGCAGTTCTTC | CASSSPQGTVYNEQFF
few | NA | TRBJ1-4 | 14 | TRBV5-1 | TGCGCCAGCAGCTTCGGGGGCCCGAATGAAAAACTGTTTTTT | CASSFGGPNEKLFF